This T cell receptor (beta chain) was identified in a study of blood T cell repertoires in COVID-19. On the study more broadly: COVID-19 samples, acute and convalescent, were from the United States, Italy and Spain. T cells, B-cell-depleted T cells, or PBMCs provided the cDNA or gDNA that served as material.

CDR1 is MNHNY, CDR2 SVGAGI, per germline (reference sequence). Germline trimming cut 6 bases from V and 3 bases from J; bases unmatched to any gene: 17. This CDR3 contains 17 residues. Assay: immunoSEQ multiplex PCR; the TCRdb copy retains only in-frame clones and omits some. The repertoire consists of fewer than 250,000 clones, with 80% to 90% occurring once and the leading ten covering around 4%. This chain links TRBV6-6 with TRBJ2-7, with 7 bases matching TRBD1. This TCR derives from a man in his forties or fifties with acute or convalescent COVID-19. The specimen sequenced was peripheral blood. The CDR3 loop reads CASSREGQRTLHYEQYF. CDR3 sequence (DNA): TGTGCCAGCAGCCGAGAGGGACAGCGGACCCTCCACTACGAGCAGTACTTC.